The rows below give T cell receptor beta chains drawn from one sample of a study of blood T cell repertoires in COVID-19. Some clones are missing from TCRdb's copy, which holds only in-frame ones; the method was immunoSEQ multiplex PCR. The sample has some 150,000 clones; roughly 90% are singletons. Material for sequencing was peripheral blood. These receptors all come from a human donor in a cohort sampled during active COVID-19. The CDR3 runs from the conserved cysteine through the conserved F or W. D genes are given only for firm matches. Size values are once, few and many counts, or a class for expanded clones, and some rows have none.

D,length,V,size,J,CDR3,DNA
NA,16,TRBV30,few,TRBJ2-4,CAWSRGNSVAKNIQYF,TGTGCCTGGAGCCGCGGGAACTCCGTAGCCAAAAACATTCAGTACTTC
NA,19,TRBV5-8,NA,TRBJ2-6,CASSLGPTAGNSGANVLTF,TGTGCCAGCAGCTTGGGCCCCACGGCGGGGAACTCTGGGGCCAACGTCCTGACTTTC
TRBD1,13,TRBV11-2,NA,TRBJ2-1,CASRKGAEDEQFF,TGTGCCAGCAGAAAGGGGGCCGAGGATGAGCAGTTCTTC
TRBD2,15,TRBV7-3,NA,TRBJ2-1,CASSGRTSGGNEQFF,TGTGCCAGCAGCGGAAGGACTAGCGGGGGAAATGAGCAGTTCTTC
NA,12,TRBV4-3,NA,TRBJ2-7,CASSTGVCEQYF,TGCGCCAGCAGCACGGGAGTTTGCGAGCAGTACTTC
NA,13,TRBV19,once,TRBJ2-7,CASKSNRVYEQYF,TGTGCCAGTAAATCAAACAGGGTGTACGAGCAGTACTTC
TRBD1,16,TRBV3-1/TRBV3-2,NA,TRBJ1-4,CASSPEGQGATEKLFF,TGTGCCAGCAGCCCCGAGGGACAGGGGGCGACTGAAAAACTGTTTTTT
TRBD1,14,TRBV3-1/TRBV3-2,NA,TRBJ1-6,CASSQAGTASPLHF,TGTGCCAGCAGCCAAGCCGGGACAGCTTCACCCCTCCACTTT
NA,12,TRBV7-3,once,TRBJ2-1,CASSLTEGEQFF,TGTGCCAGCAGCTTAACGGAGGGGGAGCAGTTCTTC
NA,12,TRBV7-9,few,TRBJ2-7,CASSSGELEQYF,TGTGCCAGCAGCTCTGGCGAACTAGAGCAGTACTTC
TRBD1,12,TRBV3-1/TRBV3-2,few,TRBJ2-7,CASSRQGHEQYF,TGTGCCAGCAGCCGACAGGGTCACGAGCAGTACTTC
TRBD2,16,TRBV9,NA,TRBJ2-7,CASSPGLAAYSYEQYF,TGTGCCAGCAGCCCGGGACTAGCGGCTTACTCCTACGAGCAGTACTTC